This is a list of T cell receptor beta chains from one sample in a study of blood T cell repertoires in COVID-19. The assay was immunoSEQ multiplex PCR, and TCRdb's table has in-frame clones only and misses some. The sample holds 95,000 to 150,000 clones, about three quarters seen once. Specimen: peripheral blood. The receptors were gathered from a human donor with acute or convalescent COVID-19. The donor label of this sample is uncertain. CDR3s include the opening cysteine and the closing phenylalanine or tryptophan. The order of the fields is clone size, D gene, V gene, J gene, CDR3 DNA, CDR3 protein. A D gene is named only where the DNA matches it firmly. Expanded clones are given a class, and other clones once, few, many or no size at all.

>-|TRBD2|TRBV6-5|TRBJ2-5
TGTGCCAGCAGTTCTTTGGGACTAGGTGCGGGGACCCAGTACTTC
CASSSLGLGAGTQYF
>-|TRBD2|TRBV5-1|TRBJ2-3
TGCGCCAGCGACTTAGCGGGGGGCACAGATACGCAGTATTTT
CASDLAGGTDTQYF
>-|TRBD1|TRBV6-4|TRBJ1-6
TGTGCCAGCAGTGCCTCACAGGGGGCAAATTCACCCCTCCACTTT
CASSASQGANSPLHF
>-|-|TRBV7-3|TRBJ2-3
TGTGCCAGCAGCTTGGGCGGCACAGATACGCAGTATTTT
CASSLGGTDTQYF
>-|-|TRBV9|TRBJ1-1
TGTGCCAGCAGCGTTTATCCCGAGACAAAAGCTTTCTTT
CASSVYPETKAFF
>-|-|TRBV9|TRBJ1-1
TGTGCCAGCAGCTCGGGACTTTCAGGGAACACTGAAGCTTTCTTT
CASSSGLSGNTEAFF
>-|-|TRBV5-1|TRBJ1-5
TGCGCCAGCAGCTTTAAACCGGGGGATCAGCCCCAGCATTTT
CASSFKPGDQPQHF
>-|-|TRBV5-6|TRBJ1-1
TGTGCCAGCAGCTTGTTGTCTCGGAGCTTGGGCACTGAAGCTTTCTTT
CASSLLSRSLGTEAFF
>-|TRBD2|TRBV10-1|TRBJ2-1
TGCGCCAGCAGCCTAGGACTAGCGGGGGGGGACAATGAGCAGTTCTTC
CASSLGLAGGDNEQFF
>few|TRBD2|TRBV6-5|TRBJ2-1
TGTGCCAGCAGGGCCTCGCGGGGGGCCTACAATGAGCAGTTCTTC
CASRASRGAYNEQFF
>-|-|TRBV19|TRBJ2-7
TGTGCCAGTAGTAAATTCGGATCCACAGGCCCCTCGGGGCAGTACTTC
CASSKFGSTGPSGQYF
>-|-|TRBV7-9|TRBJ1-5
TGTGCCAGCAGCTTCTGGGGGGATCAGCCCCAGCATTTT
CASSFWGDQPQHF
>-|-|TRBV7-9|TRBJ1-1
TGTGCCAGCAGCTTAGATAACAGCGGGAACACTGAAGCTTTCTTT
CASSLDNSGNTEAFF
>-|TRBD1|TRBV5-1|TRBJ2-2
TGCGCCAGCAGCTTGGCCCGAGGACAGGCACTAAACACCGGGGAGCTGTTTTTT
CASSLARGQALNTGELFF
>-|-|TRBV19|TRBJ1-3
TGTGCCAGTAGTATATTGGGAGGACCTGGAAACACCATATATTTT
CASSILGGPGNTIYF
>-|TRBD1|TRBV25-1|TRBJ1-5
TGTGCCAGCAGTGCGACAGGGATCAATCAGCCCCAGCATTTT
CASSATGINQPQHF
>-|-|TRBV15|TRBJ2-5
TGTGCCACTGGGGGCGGGTACCGAGAGACCCAGTACTTC
CATGGGYRETQYF
>-|TRBD1|TRBV11-2|TRBJ2-1
TGTGCCAGCAGCACAACAGGGGTAGGTGAGCAGTTCTTC
CASSTTGVGEQFF
>-|TRBD2|TRBV4-1|TRBJ2-5
TGCGCCAGCAGCGGCTTAGCGGGACCACAAGAGACCCAGTACTTC
CASSGLAGPQETQYF
>many|-|TRBV30|TRBJ1-2
TGTGCCTGGAGTGAGCGGAGTAACTATGGCTACACCTTC
CAWSERSNYGYTF
>-|-|TRBV5-1|TRBJ2-1
TGCGCCAGCAGTTCCGGGACACTGACCACCCATGAGCAGTTCTTC
CASSSGTLTTHEQFF
>-|TRBD2|TRBV27|TRBJ2-3
TGTGCCAGCAGTCCGAACCTAGGGACTAGCGGGTTCACAGATACGCAGTATTTT
CASSPNLGTSGFTDTQYF
>-|-|TRBV15|TRBJ2-3
TGTGCCACCAGCAGAGCGCGGTACGGAGATACGCAGTATTTT
CATSRARYGDTQYF
>-|-|TRBV7-8|TRBJ1-2
TGTGCCAGCAGCCCTGTGGGGGGGGGTGGCAACTATGGCTACACCTTC
CASSPVGGGGNYGYTF
>once|-|TRBV10-3|TRBJ1-3
TGTGCCATCAGTGCCGGCTCTGGAAACACCATATATTTT
CAISAGSGNTIYF
>-|TRBD1|TRBV4-1|TRBJ2-6
TGCGCCAGCAGCCAAGTTAGGGACAGCTCTGGGGCCAACGTCCTGACTTTC
CASSQVRDSSGANVLTF
>-|TRBD2|TRBV7-9|TRBJ2-1
TGTGCCAGCAGCTATGCCGGGACTAGCGGGGTCAATGAGCAGTTCTTC
CASSYAGTSGVNEQFF
>-|TRBD1|TRBV19|TRBJ2-4
TGTGCCAGTAGTACTACAGGACAGGGGGCCAAAAACATTCAGTACTTC
CASSTTGQGAKNIQYF
>few|TRBD1|TRBV19|TRBJ1-1
TGTGCCAGTAGTCCCCAACAGGGGAGCACTGAAGCTTTCTTT
CASSPQQGSTEAFF
>few|TRBD1|TRBV7-2|TRBJ1-6
TGTGCCAGCAGCCCCCGCCGACAGGGTGGTTACCTTAATTCACCCCTCCACTTT
CASSPRRQGGYLNSPLHF
>few|TRBD2|TRBV20-1|TRBJ2-2
TGCAGTGCTAGTAGCGGGGGAAGGGAGCTGTTTTTT
CSASSGGRELFF